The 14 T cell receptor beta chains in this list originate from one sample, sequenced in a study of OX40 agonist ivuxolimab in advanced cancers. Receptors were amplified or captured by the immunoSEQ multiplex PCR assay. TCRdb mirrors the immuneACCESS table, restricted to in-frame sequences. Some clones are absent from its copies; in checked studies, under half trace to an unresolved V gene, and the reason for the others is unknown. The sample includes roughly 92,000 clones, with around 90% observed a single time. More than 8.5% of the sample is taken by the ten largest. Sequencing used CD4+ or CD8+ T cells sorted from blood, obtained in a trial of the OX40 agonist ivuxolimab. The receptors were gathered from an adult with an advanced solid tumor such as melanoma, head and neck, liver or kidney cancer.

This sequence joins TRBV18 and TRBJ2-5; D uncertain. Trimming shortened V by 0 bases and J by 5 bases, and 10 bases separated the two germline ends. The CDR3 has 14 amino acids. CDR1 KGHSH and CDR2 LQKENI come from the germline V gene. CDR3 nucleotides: TGTGCCAGCTCACCACCTCAATGGCCGGAGACCCAGTACTTC. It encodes CASSPPQWPETQYF. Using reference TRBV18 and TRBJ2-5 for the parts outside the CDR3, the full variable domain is NAGVMQNPRHLVRRRGQEARLRCSPMKGHSHVYWYRQLPEEGLKFMVYLQKENIIDESGMPKERFSAEFPKEGPSILRIQQVVRGDSAAYFCASSPPQWPETQYFGPGTRLLVL.

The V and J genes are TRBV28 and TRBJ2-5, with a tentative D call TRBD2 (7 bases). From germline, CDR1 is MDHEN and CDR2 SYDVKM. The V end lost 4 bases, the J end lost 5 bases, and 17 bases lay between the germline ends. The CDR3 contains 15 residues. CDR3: CASSWGAGAWETQYF. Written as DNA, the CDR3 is TGTGCCAGCAGTTGGGGGGCGGGAGCGTGGGAGACCCAGTACTTC.

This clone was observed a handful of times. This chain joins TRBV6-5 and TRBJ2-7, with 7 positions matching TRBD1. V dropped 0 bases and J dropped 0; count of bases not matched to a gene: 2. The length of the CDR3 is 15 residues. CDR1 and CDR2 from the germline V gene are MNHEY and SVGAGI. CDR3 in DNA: TGTGCCAGCAGTTACTCGGGGGACAGCTCCTACGAGCAGTACTTC. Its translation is CASSYSGDSSYEQYF.

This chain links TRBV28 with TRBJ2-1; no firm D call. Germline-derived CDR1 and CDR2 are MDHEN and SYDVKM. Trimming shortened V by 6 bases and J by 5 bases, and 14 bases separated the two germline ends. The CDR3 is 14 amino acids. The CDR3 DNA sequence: TGTGCCAGCAGATCCCCCCGCGGTGACAATGAGCAGTTCTTC. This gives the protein CASRSPRGDNEQFF.

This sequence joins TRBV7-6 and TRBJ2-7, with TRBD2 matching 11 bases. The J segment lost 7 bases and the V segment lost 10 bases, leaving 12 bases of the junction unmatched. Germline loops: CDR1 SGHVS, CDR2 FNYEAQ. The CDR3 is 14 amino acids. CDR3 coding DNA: TGTGCCAAGTCAACGACTAGCGGGATCGGGGAGCAGTACTTC. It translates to CAKSTTSGIGEQYF.

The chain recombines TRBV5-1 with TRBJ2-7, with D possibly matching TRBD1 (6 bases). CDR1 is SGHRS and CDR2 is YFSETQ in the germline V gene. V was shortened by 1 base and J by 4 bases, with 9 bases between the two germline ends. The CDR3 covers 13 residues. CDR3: CASSLPGEYEQYF. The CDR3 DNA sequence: TGCGCCAGCAGCTTGCCAGGGGAATACGAGCAGTACTTC.

In nucleotides, the CDR3 is TGTGCCAGTAGTATAGTTAGCGGGGGCGAAACCAAAAACATTCAGTACTTC. This encodes CASSIVSGGETKNIQYF. The rearrangement uses TRBV19 and TRBJ2-4; 9 bases are a match to TRBD2. After removal of 1 base from V and 2 bases from J, the junction contained 6 bases not matched to a gene. Germline lookup yields CDR1 LNHDA and CDR2 SQIVND (reference sequence). CDR3 length: 17 amino acids.

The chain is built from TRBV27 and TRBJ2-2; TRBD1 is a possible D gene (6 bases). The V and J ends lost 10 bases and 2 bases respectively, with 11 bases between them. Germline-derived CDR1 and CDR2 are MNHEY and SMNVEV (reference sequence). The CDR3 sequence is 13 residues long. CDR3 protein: CAIRTENTGELFF. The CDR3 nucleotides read TGTGCCATCCGGACAGAAAACACCGGGGAGCTGTTTTTT.

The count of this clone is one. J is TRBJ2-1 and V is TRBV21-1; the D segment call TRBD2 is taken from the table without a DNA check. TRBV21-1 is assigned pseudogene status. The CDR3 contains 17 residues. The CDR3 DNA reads TGTGCCAGCAGCCAGCTAGCGGGAGGGAACTCCTACAATGAGCAGTTCTTC. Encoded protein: CASSQLAGGNSYNEQFF.

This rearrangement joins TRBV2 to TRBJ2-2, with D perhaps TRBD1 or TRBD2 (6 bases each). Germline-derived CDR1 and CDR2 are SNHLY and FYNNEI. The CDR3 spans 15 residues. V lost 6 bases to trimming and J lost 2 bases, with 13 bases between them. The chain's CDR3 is CASRGGQANTGELFF. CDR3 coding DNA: TGTGCCAGCAGGGGGGGACAAGCAAACACCGGGGAGCTGTTTTTT.

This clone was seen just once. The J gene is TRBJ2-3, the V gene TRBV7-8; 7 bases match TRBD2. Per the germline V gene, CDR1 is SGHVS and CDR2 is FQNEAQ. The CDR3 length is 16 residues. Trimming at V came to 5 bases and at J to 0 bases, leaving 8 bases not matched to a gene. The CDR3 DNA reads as TGTGCCAGCAGCCCCCTGGGCGGGAGTAGCACAGATACGCAGTATTTT. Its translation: CASSPLGGSSTDTQYF.

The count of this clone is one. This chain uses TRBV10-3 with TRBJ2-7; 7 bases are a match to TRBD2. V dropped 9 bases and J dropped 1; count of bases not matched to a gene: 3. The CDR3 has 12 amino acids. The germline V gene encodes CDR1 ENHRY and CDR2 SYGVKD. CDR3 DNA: TGTGCCATTGGGGGGGGATCCTACGAGCAGTACTTC. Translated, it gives CAIGGGSYEQYF.

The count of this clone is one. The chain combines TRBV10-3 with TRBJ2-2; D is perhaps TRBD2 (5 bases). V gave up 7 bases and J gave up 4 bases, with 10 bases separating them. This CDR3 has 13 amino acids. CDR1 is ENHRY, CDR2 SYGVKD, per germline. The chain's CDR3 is CAINGIPTGELFF. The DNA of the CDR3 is TGTGCCATCAACGGGATACCCACCGGGGAGCTGTTTTTT.

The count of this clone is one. The CDR3 sequence: CASSQASYDIYEQYF. The CDR3 coding sequence is TGCGCCAGCAGCCAAGCGTCCTACGACATATACGAGCAGTACTTC. The chain combines TRBV4-1 with TRBJ2-7; D not resolved. This CDR3 has 15 residues. V was cut by 1 base and J by 4 bases, with 14 bases left in between. Per the germline V gene, CDR1 is MGHRA and CDR2 is YSYEKL.